This T cell receptor (beta chain) was observed in a study of T cell repertoires in cytomegalovirus infection. At the level of the study: HLA-B-restricted CMV epitopes that are well studied were used alongside recently identified HLA-C-restricted ones. Notes on the study in general: CMV carriers having the relevant HLA were flagged by cumulative public TCR beta family frequency. Clonotype analysis showed dominance of the ex vivo response by HLA-C-restricted CMV-specific TCR beta clonotypes.

There are 15 residues in the CDR3. Trimming shortened V by 6 bases and J by 4 bases, and 18 bases separated the two germline ends. Germline V gives CDR1 MNHEY, CDR2 SVGEGT. TCRdb independently ran MiXCR on the reads; one entry per CDR3 protein. The data show about 160,000 distinct CDR3 sequences, with about 20% seen just once and about 25% held by the top ten. As regards this clonotype: Its antigen is undetermined.

The chain joins TRBV6-2 or TRBV6-3 to TRBJ1-2, with D possibly TRBD1 on 5 matching bases. The specimen was CD8+ T cells from cultured PBMCs, collected from culture after CMV antigen stimulation. This clonotype was sampled from a human donor in good health (CMV status not recorded). Some clones in this sample may be carry-over from other donors' samples. CDR3 sequence reads: CASRRDQGWAYGYTF. CDR3 DNA sequence: TGTGCCAGCAGACGCGATCAGGGCTGGGCCTATGGCTACACCTTC.